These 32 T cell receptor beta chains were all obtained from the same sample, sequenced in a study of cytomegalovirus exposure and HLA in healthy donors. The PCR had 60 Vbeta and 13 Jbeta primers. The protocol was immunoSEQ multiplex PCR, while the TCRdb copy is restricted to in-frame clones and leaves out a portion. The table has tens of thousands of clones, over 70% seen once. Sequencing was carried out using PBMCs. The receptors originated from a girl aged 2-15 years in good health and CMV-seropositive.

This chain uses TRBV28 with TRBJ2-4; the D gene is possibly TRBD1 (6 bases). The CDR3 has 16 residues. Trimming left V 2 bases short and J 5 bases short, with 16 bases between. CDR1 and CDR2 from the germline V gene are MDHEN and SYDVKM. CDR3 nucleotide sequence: TGTGCCAGCAGTTTAGGCAGGGGTATCATGCAAAACATTCAGTACTTC. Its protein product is CASSLGRGIMQNIQYF.

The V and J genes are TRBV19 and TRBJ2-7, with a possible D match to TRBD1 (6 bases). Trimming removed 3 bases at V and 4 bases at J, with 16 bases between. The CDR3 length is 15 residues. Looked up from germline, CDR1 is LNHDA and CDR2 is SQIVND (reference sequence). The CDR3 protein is CASSMGAGPPYEQYF. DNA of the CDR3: TGTGCCAGTAGTATGGGGGCAGGACCCCCGTACGAGCAGTACTTC. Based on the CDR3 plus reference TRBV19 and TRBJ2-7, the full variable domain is DGGITQSPKYLFRKEGQNVTLSCEQNLNHDAMYWYRQDPGQGLRLIYYSQIVNDFQKGDIAEGYSVSREKKESFPLTVTSAQKNPTAFYLCASSMGAGPPYEQYFGPGTRLTVT.

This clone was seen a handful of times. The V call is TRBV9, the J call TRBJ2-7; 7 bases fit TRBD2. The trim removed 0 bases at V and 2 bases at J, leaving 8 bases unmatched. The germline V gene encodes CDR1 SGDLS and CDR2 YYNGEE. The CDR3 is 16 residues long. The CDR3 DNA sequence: TGTGCCAGCAGCGTAGGGGCTAGCGGAAGTCCCTACGAGCAGTACTTC. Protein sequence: CASSVGASGSPYEQYF.

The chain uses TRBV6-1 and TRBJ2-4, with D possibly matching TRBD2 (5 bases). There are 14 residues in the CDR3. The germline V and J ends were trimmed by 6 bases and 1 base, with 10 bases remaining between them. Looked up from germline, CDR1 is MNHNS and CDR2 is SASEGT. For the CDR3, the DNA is TGTGCCAGCAGAGCGTGGGAGGCCAAAAACATTCAGTACTTC. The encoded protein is CASRAWEAKNIQYF.

The CDR3 here is CASPGPGHTLPNYGYTF. CDR3 DNA sequence: TGTGCCAGCCCCGGCCCGGGACACACTCTTCCCAACTATGGCTACACCTTC. The rearrangement uses TRBV27 and TRBJ1-2; TRBD1 is a possible D gene (6 bases). The CDR3 contains 17 residues. Germline lookup yields CDR1 MNHEY and CDR2 SMNVEV (reference sequence). The V gene lost 8 bases and the J gene lost 2 bases, with 24 bases spanning the gap.

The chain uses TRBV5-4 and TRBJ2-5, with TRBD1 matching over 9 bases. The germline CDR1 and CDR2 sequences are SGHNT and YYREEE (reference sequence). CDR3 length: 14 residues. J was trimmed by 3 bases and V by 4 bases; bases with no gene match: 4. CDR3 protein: CASSRTGEEETQYF. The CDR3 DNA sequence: TGTGCCAGCAGCCGGACAGGGGAAGAAGAGACCCAGTACTTC.

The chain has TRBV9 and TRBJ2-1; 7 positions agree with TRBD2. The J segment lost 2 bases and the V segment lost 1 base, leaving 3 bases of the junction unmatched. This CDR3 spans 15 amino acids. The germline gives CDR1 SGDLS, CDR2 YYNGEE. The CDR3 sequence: CASSVWEGPYNEQFF. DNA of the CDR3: TGTGCCAGCAGCGTATGGGAGGGCCCCTACAATGAGCAGTTCTTC. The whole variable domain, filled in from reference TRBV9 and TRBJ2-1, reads DSGVTQTPKHLITATGQRVTLRCSPRSGDLSVYWYQQSLDQGLQFLIQYYNGEERAKGNILERFSAQQFPDLHSELNLSSLELGDSALYFCASSVWEGPYNEQFFGPGTRLTVL.

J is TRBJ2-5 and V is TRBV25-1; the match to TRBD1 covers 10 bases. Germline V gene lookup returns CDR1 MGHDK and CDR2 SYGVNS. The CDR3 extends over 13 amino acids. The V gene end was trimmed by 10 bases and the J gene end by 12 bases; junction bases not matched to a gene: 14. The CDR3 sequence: CATGQGIFYPEYF. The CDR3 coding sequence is TGTGCCACGGGACAGGGGATTTTCTACCCCGAGTACTTC.

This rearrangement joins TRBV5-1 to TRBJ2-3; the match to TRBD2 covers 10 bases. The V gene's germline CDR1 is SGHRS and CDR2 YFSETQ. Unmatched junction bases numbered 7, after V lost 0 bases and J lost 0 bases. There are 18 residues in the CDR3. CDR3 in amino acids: CASSLAGTSEPSTDTQYF. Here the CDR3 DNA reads TGCGCCAGCAGCTTGGCGGGGACTAGCGAACCTAGCACAGATACGCAGTATTTT.

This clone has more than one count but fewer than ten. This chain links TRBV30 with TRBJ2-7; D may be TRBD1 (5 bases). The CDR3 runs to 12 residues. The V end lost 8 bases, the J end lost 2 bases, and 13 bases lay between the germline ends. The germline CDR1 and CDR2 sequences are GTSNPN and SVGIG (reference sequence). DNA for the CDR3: TGTGCCGGATCCAGGGCGGCCTACGAGCAGTACTTC. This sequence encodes CAGSRAAYEQYF.

CDR3 sequence: CASSLWGLQRGGLEQYF. The CDR3 DNA follows: TGTGCCAGCAGCTTGTGGGGGCTGCAACGGGGGGGTCTCGAGCAGTACTTC. V and J are TRBV5-6 and TRBJ2-7; 8 bases match TRBD2. Germline CDR1 reads SGHDT; CDR2 reads YYEEEE. J was trimmed by 6 bases and V by 1 base; bases with no gene match: 15. This CDR3 has 17 residues.

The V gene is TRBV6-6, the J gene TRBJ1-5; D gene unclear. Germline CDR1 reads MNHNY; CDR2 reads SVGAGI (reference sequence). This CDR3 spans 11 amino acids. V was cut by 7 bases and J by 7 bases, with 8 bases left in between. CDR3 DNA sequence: TGTGCCAGCATAGTGGAGCAGCCCCAGCATTTT. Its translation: CASIVEQPQHF.

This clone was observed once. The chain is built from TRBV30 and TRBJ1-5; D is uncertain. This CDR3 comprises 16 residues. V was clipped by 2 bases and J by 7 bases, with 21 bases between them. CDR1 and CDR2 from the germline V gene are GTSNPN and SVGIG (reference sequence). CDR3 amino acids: CAWSFAVDGSWQPQHF. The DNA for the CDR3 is TGTGCCTGGAGTTTTGCGGTTGACGGCTCCTGGCAGCCCCAGCATTTT.

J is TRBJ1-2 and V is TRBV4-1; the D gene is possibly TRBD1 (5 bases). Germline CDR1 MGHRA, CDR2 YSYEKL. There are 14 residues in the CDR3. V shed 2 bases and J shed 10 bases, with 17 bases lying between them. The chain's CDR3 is CASSQPFQGGNYTF. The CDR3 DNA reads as TGCGCCAGCAGCCAACCGTTTCAGGGCGGCAACTACACCTTC.

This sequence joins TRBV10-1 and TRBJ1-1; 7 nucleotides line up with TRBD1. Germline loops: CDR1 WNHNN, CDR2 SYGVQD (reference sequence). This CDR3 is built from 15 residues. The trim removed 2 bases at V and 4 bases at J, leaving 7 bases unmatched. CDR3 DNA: TGCGCCAGCAGTGAGGAGGGGGCGCCGGCCACTGAAGCTTTCTTT. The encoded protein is CASSEEGAPATEAFF.

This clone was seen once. CDR3 amino acids: CASSPTFRGGTDTQYF. Written as DNA, the CDR3 is TGTGCCAGCAGTCCCACATTCCGGGGGGGCACAGATACGCAGTATTTT. The gene calls are TRBV28 and TRBJ2-3; 7 nucleotides match TRBD2. CDR3 size: 16 residues. J gave up 1 base and V 5 bases, and 9 bases lay outside the gene matches. Germline-derived CDR1 and CDR2 are MDHEN and SYDVKM.

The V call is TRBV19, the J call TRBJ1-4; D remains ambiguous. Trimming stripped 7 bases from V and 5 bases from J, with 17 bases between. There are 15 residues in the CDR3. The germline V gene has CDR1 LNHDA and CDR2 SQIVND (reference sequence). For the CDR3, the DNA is TGTGCCAGTACCGACCCCGGACTCCCCAATGAAAAACTGTTTTTT. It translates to CASTDPGLPNEKLFF.

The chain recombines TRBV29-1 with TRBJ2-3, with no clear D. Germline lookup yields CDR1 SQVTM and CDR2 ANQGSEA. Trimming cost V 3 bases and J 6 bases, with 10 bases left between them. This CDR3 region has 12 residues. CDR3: CSVELAGDTQYF. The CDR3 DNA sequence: TGCAGCGTTGAGTTGGCCGGGGATACGCAGTATTTT.

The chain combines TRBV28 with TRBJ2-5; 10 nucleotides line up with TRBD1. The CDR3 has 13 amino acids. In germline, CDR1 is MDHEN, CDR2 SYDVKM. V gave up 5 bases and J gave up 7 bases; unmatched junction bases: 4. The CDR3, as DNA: TGTGCCAGCAGTGGGACAGGGGTCGGGACCCAGTACTTC. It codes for CASSGTGVGTQYF.

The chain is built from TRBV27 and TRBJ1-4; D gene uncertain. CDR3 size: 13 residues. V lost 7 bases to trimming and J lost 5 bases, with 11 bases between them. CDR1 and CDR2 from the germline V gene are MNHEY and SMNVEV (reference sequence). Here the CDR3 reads CASTGLGNEKLFF. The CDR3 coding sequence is TGTGCCAGCACAGGACTGGGAAATGAAAAACTGTTTTTT.

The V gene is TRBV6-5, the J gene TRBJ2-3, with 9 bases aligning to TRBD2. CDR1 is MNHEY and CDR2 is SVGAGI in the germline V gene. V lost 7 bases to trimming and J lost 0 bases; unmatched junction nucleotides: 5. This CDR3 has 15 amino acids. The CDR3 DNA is TGTGCCAGCACCATTAGCGGGAGTAGCACAGATACGCAGTATTTT. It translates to CASTISGSSTDTQYF.

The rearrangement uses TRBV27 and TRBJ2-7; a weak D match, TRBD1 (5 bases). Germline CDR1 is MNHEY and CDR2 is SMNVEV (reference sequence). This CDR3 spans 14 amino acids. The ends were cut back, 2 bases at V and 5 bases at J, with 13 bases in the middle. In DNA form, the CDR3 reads TGTGCCAGCAGTTTAGCAGGGCGATCGGACGAGCAGTACTTC. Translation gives CASSLAGRSDEQYF.

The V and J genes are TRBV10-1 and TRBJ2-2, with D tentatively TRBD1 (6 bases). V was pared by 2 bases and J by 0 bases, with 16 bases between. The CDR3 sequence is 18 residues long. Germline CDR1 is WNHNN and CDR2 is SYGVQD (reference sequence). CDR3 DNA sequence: TGCGCCAGCAGTGAGGCTTGGGGGCGGCCTCCGAACACCGGGGAGCTGTTTTTT. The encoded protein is CASSEAWGRPPNTGELFF.

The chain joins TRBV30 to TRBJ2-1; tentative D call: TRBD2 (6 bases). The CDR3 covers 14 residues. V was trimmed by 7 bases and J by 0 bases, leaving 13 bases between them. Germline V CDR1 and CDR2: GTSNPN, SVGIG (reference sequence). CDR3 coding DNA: TGTGCCTCGCTACTAGCTTCCTCCTACAATGAGCAGTTCTTC. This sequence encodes CASLLASSYNEQFF.

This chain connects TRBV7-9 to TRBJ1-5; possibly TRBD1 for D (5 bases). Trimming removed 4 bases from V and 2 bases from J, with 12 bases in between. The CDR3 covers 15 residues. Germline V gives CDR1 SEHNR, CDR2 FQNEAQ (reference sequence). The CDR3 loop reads CASSSQGGGNQPQHF. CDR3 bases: TGTGCCAGCAGCTCCCAGGGTGGGGGCAATCAGCCCCAGCATTTT.

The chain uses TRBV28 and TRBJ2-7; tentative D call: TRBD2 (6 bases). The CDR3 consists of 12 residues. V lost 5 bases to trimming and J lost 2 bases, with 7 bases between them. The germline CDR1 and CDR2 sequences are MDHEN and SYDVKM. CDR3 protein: CASSTGAYEQYF. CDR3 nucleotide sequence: TGTGCCAGCAGTACGGGGGCCTACGAGCAGTACTTC.

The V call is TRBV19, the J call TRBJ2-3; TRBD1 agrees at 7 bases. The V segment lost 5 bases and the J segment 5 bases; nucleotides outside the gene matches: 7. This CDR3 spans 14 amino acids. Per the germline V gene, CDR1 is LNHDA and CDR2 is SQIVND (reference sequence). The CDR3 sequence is CASSSHRGRDTQYF. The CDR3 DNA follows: TGTGCCAGTAGTTCCCACAGGGGAAGAGATACGCAGTATTTT.

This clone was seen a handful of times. CDR3 sequence (DNA): TGTGCCATCACCGAAACGGACAGACCATCCGCTGAAGCTTTCTTT. Protein: CAITETDRPSAEAFF. The chain has TRBV10-3 and TRBJ1-1; a weak D match, TRBD1 (6 bases). V was trimmed by 7 bases and J by 6 bases, leaving 21 bases between them. This CDR3 contains 15 residues. Germline V gene sequence: CDR1 ENHRY, CDR2 SYGVKD.

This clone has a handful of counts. DNA for the CDR3: TGTGCCAGCACCCTTCGCAGGGGGCAACAGACCCAGTACTTC. It specifies CASTLRRGQQTQYF. V gene TRBV6-5 combines with J gene TRBJ2-5; TRBD1 agrees at 8 bases. V was clipped by 7 bases and J by 6 bases; unmatched bases: 10. The CDR3 covers 14 residues. CDR1 is MNHEY, CDR2 SVGAGI, per germline.

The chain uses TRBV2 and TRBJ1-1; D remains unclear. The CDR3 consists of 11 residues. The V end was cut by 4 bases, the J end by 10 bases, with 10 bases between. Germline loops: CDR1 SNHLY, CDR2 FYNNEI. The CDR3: CASSALTGAFF. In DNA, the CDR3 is TGTGCCAGCAGTGCACTCACGGGAGCTTTCTTT.

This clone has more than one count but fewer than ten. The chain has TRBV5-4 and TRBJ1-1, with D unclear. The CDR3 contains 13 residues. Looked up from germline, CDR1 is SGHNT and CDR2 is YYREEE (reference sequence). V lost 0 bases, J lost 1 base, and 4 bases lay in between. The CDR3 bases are TGTGCCAGCAGCTTGGGCGGGAACACTGAAGCTTTCTTT. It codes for CASSLGGNTEAFF.

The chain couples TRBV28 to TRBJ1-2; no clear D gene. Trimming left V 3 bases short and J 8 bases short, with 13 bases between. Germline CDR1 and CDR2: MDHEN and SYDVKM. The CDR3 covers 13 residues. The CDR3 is CASSFSTSRGYTF. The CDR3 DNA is TGTGCCAGCAGTTTTTCTACTAGTAGGGGCTACACCTTC.